The 2 T cell receptor beta chains presented below share a single source sample, sequenced in a study of shared clonotypes between healthy human individuals. TCRdb's copy holds only in-frame clones and misses some; the assay was immunoSEQ multiplex PCR. The repertoire holds around 980,000 clones, approximately 80% seen once, with 0.5% to 0.65% in the top ten. Input material: memory CD4+ T cells from PBMCs. Subset in this sample: CD45RA-negative fraction. The receptor set was obtained from a man between 18 and 29 years old in good health. Some clones in this sample may be carry-over from other donors' samples.

This clone appeared a single time. The chain uses TRBV5-1 and TRBJ2-1; 10 bases align to TRBD2. Germline V CDR1 and CDR2: SGHRS, YFSETQ. The CDR3 length is 18 residues. V shed 4 bases and J 1 base; nucleotides not matched to a gene: 11. The CDR3 is CASSLPESSGSSYNEQFF. CDR3 in DNA: TGCGCCAGCAGCCTCCCGGAATCTAGCGGGAGTTCCTACAATGAGCAGTTCTTC.

The V call is TRBV5-3, the J call TRBJ2-1; either TRBD1 or TRBD2 may supply D (5 bases each). TRBV5-3 is assigned to the ORF class and has an uncertain function. Trimming shortened V by 6 bases and J by 0 bases, and 10 bases separated the two germline ends. CDR3 length: 14 residues. CDR3 nucleotides: TGTGCCAGAATGGGGACCCTCTCCTACAATGAGCAGTTCTTC. This codes for CARMGTLSYNEQFF.